The rows below give T cell receptor beta chains drawn from one sample of a study of T cell responses to AZD1222 COVID-19 vaccine. The table came from immunoSEQ multiplex PCR; TCRdb's copy has only in-frame clones and leaves some out. The sample lists 120,000 to 150,000 clones, more than 75% occurring once. The specimen was peripheral blood, collected on day 0 of MenACWY control vaccination. The receptors derive from an adult in good health. The CDR3 runs from the conserved cysteine through the conserved F or W. Fields, in order: J gene, V gene, clone size, D gene, CDR3 DNA, CDR3 protein. D genes are given only for firm matches. The size entry is marked missing in some rows and otherwise reads once, few, many or a size class.

TRBJ1-3 TRBV5-5 - TRBD1 TGTGCCAGCAGCTTGGGGTTAACAGGGGGAACCTCTGGAAACACCATATATTTT CASSLGLTGGTSGNTIYF
TRBJ2-1 TRBV12-5 - TRBD2 TGTGCTAGTGGTTTGGTAGCGGGGGGGCCCTACAATGAGCAGTTCTTC CASGLVAGGPYNEQFF
TRBJ2-6 TRBV6-1 - - TGTGCCAGCAGTGAATGGGTAGGGACCGGGGCCAACGTCCTGACTTTC CASSEWVGTGANVLTF
TRBJ2-2 TRBV5-8 few - TGTGCCAGCAGCTCGGGTATTAGAGCCACCGGGGAGCTGTTTTTT CASSSGIRATGELFF
TRBJ1-1 TRBV6-5 - - TGTGCCAGCAGACGGACGCTTTCTAAAGGGACTGAAGCTTTCTTT CASRRTLSKGTEAFF
TRBJ2-5 TRBV6-4 - - TGTGCCAGCAGTGTTGGCCCCAGCGGGACCCAGTACTTC CASSVGPSGTQYF
TRBJ2-2 TRBV2 few - TGTGCCAGCAGTCAGAAGAACACCGGGGAGCTGTTTTTT CASSQKNTGELFF
TRBJ1-1 TRBV6-5 - - TGTGCCAGCAGTATACACGAGAACACTGAAGCTTTCTTT CASSIHENTEAFF
TRBJ1-6 TRBV9 - - TGTGCCAGCATGGAAGGGTCCTTATCGAGCTCCTATAATTCACCCCTCCACTTT CASMEGSLSSSYNSPLHF
TRBJ1-2 TRBV5-1 - - TGCGCCAGCAGCTCCCCTAGTGGAGGCTATGGCTACACCTTC CASSSPSGGYGYTF
TRBJ1-1 TRBV28 - - TGTGCCAGCAGCCTACAGGGAGCTGAAGCTTTCTTT CASSLQGAEAFF
TRBJ1-4 TRBV2 - - TGTGCCAGCAGACGGACCCCAGAAGGAAAACTGTTTTTT CASRRTPEGKLFF
TRBJ2-1 TRBV9 - - TGTGCCAGCAGCGGGAGTCCTACGGGAAGCAATGAGCAGTTCTTC CASSGSPTGSNEQFF
TRBJ1-2 TRBV18 few - TGTGCCAGCTCAAATATTACAGGGTCCGGCTACACCTTC CASSNITGSGYTF
TRBJ2-5 TRBV28 - - TGTGCCAGCAGACAGGCCCAAGAGACCCAGTACTTC CASRQAQETQYF
TRBJ1-1 TRBV7-9 - - TGTGCCAGCAGCTCCCGGTCGGTAATGGGAGGGAACACTGAAGCTTTCTTT CASSSRSVMGGNTEAFF
TRBJ2-1 TRBV7-3 - - TGTGCCAGCAGCGTGACGGGGACACACAATGAGCAGTTCTTC CASSVTGTHNEQFF
TRBJ2-4 TRBV12-3/TRBV12-4 once - TGTGCCAGCAGCCTTTCTACGGAAAACATTCAGTACTTC CASSLSTENIQYF
TRBJ2-7 TRBV6-5 - - TGTGCCAGCAGTTACCCACAGCCCCCCTACGAGCAGTACTTC CASSYPQPPYEQYF
TRBJ2-2 TRBV3-1/TRBV3-2 - TRBD2 TGTGCCAGCAGCCAACCTAGCGGGGGCCCCAACACCGGGGAGCTGTTTTTT CASSQPSGGPNTGELFF
TRBJ1-4 TRBV4-1 - TRBD1 TGCGCCAGCAGCCAAGGACTGGCAGGGGGATACGAAAAACTGTTTTTT CASSQGLAGGYEKLFF
TRBJ1-2 TRBV5-4 - TRBD1 TGTGCCAGCACCTCCGGGACAGGGTTTTATAACTATGGCTACACCTTC CASTSGTGFYNYGYTF
TRBJ2-1 TRBV13 - TRBD2 TGTGCCAGCAGTCAATGGACAGGGCCTAGCGGGGGGGCCCCCAATGAGCAGTTCTTC CASSQWTGPSGGAPNEQFF
TRBJ2-5 TRBV9 - TRBD1 TGTGCCAGCAGCGTAGACTCCGGGACAGGGTTCCAGACCCAGTACTTC CASSVDSGTGFQTQYF
TRBJ1-2 TRBV7-9 - - TGTGCCAGCAGCTCAGCCTCCAGGGTCTCTAACTATGGCTACACCTTC CASSSASRVSNYGYTF
TRBJ2-6 TRBV4-1 - TRBD1 TGCGCCAGCAGGCCGGGACAGGTAGCCTCTGGGGCCAACGTCCTGACTTTC CASRPGQVASGANVLTF
TRBJ1-6 TRBV5-1 - TRBD1 TGCGCCAGCAGCTTACAGGGGCCGTCAAATTCACCCCTCCACTTT CASSLQGPSNSPLHF
TRBJ2-3 TRBV2 - TRBD2 TGTGCCAGAGGAGGACTAGCGGGGGTAGCAGATACGCAGTATTTT CARGGLAGVADTQYF
TRBJ1-1 TRBV7-6 - - TGTGCCAGCAGCTTCCCCGGGGGCGCGGAAACTGAAGCTTTCTTT CASSFPGGAETEAFF
TRBJ2-1 TRBV5-1 once TRBD2 TGCGCCAGCAGCTCCCTAGCGGGGGCGGGATTTAGCGATGAGCAGTTCTTC CASSSLAGAGFSDEQFF
TRBJ1-3 TRBV18 - - TGTGCCAGCTCACCCGGCCGTCCGGGCTCTGGAAACACCATATATTTT CASSPGRPGSGNTIYF
TRBJ2-6 TRBV7-9 - TRBD1 TGTGCCAGCAGCGGCGTTATCCGGGACAGGTCTTCTGGGGCCAACGTCCTGACTTTC CASSGVIRDRSSGANVLTF
TRBJ2-1 TRBV4-1 - TRBD1 TGCGCCAGCCAGCAGACAGGGGGATCCTACAATGAGCAGTTCTTC CASQQTGGSYNEQFF
TRBJ2-7 TRBV6-2/TRBV6-3 few TRBD2 TGTGCCAGCAGCCGGGACTACCCTATACAAAGCTACGAGCAGTACTTC CASSRDYPIQSYEQYF
TRBJ1-2 TRBV10-3 - - TGTGCCATCAGGGACAGAAACTATGGCTACACCTTC CAIRDRNYGYTF
TRBJ1-2 TRBV2 - - TGTGCCAGCAAAGGGGTGGGCATGACCGGCTACACCTTC CASKGVGMTGYTF
TRBJ1-2 TRBV29-1 - - TGCAGCGTCTGGGCGGGCCACTATGGCTACACCTTC CSVWAGHYGYTF